This TCR beta chain was recovered during a study of radiation and T cells in renal cell carcinoma. Findings and caveats of the study: In blood, top tumor clones expanded by 2 weeks, shrinking by 4.

The table came from immunoSEQ multiplex PCR; TCRdb's copy has only in-frame clones and leaves some out. The sample yields around 70,000 clones, roughly 82% seen once. Germline assignment: CDR1 MNHEY and CDR2 SMNVEV (reference sequence). This CDR3 contains 15 residues. V lost 5 bases, J lost 2 bases, and 4 bases stayed unmatched. Details on this clone: Its antigen is currently unknown.

Time point described: blood 2 weeks post-SBRT. The treatment is: 15 Gy SBRT to primary tumor, nephrectomy 4 weeks later. The chain is built from TRBV27 and TRBJ2-3; 10 bases line up with TRBD2. This sample comprised blood, obtained from a patient whose treatment included radiotherapy and nephrectomy. This clonotype originated in a man aged 55 to 70 with renal cell carcinoma. DNA of the CDR3: TGTGCCAGCAGTGTTAGCGGGGGGCCCACAGATACGCAGTATTTT. As protein: CASSVSGGPTDTQYF.